This section outlines one TCR beta chain sequence together with its context. The antigen is undetermined. The data belong to a study of post-analysis software for immune sequencing data. Study observations and caveats: When patients were compared with controls, about five TRBV segments were more frequent, TRBV5-6, TRBV5-1 and TRBV20-1 among them.

Unique molecular identifiers tagged the TCR beta cDNA libraries. Each CDR3 protein gets one entry after TCRdb re-called the PCR reads with MiXCR. Of hundreds of thousands of distinct CDR3 sequences in the sample, roughly 58% were seen once. This CDR3 is 15 amino acids long. V was clipped by 1 base and J by 2 bases, with 11 bases between them. CDR1 is MGHRA, CDR2 YSYEKL, per germline. J is TRBJ1-2 and V is TRBV4-1, with D unresolved. The clonotype originates from a girl aged 10 to 17 with multiple sclerosis. Specimen: blood. DNA of the CDR3: TGCGCCAGCAGCCAAGTCCCGGGATCCAACTATGGCTACACCTTC. Translating it yields CASSQVPGSNYGYTF.